Listed below are T cell receptor beta chains from one sample, sequenced in a study of vaccination effects on CD4 cells after COVID-19. These receptors have no identified antigens. Repertoires were generated with immunoSEQ multiplex PCR, while TCRdb's copy carries only in-frame clones and drops some. The sample consists of about 13,000 clones, around 75% of them appearing once. The sample in question was CD4+ T cells from PBMCs cultured with HCoV-NL63 spike peptides, obtained after COVID-19 vaccination. Receptors were obtained from a human donor who had a prior SARS-CoV-2 infection. Each CDR3 is given with its conserved first and last residue. Fields, in order: J gene, D gene, V gene, clone size, CDR3 DNA, CDR3 protein. The D gene is left open where the match is weak. The size entry is marked missing in some rows and otherwise reads once, few, many or a size class.

>TRBJ2-6|NA|TRBV20-1|NA
TGCCAAAGCGGGGCCAACGTCCTGACTTTC
CQSGANVLTF
>TRBJ1-2|NA|TRBV25-1|NA
TGTGCCAGCAGTGCCGCAAACTATGGCTACACCTTC
CASSAANYGYTF
>TRBJ1-5|TRBD1|TRBV23-1|NA
TGCGCCAGCAGTCAATCGGAGGACAGGCAGACGAATCAGCCCCAGCATTTT
CASSQSEDRQTNQPQHF
>TRBJ2-1|NA|TRBV6-5|once
TGTGCCAGCAGTTACCGAGCCTACAATGAGCAGTTCTTC
CASSYRAYNEQFF
>TRBJ2-5|TRBD1|TRBV5-1|NA
TGCGCCAGCAGCTCGACAGGGGGCGAGGAGACCCAGTACTTC
CASSSTGGEETQYF
>TRBJ2-7|TRBD2|TRBV2|NA
TGTGCCAGCAGTGATGGGACTAGCGGACCCTACGAGCAGTACTTC
CASSDGTSGPYEQYF
>TRBJ1-2|NA|TRBV3-1/TRBV3-2|few
TGTGCCAGCAGCCTAGCTGCCCGCTACACCTTC
CASSLAARYTF
>TRBJ1-3|TRBD1|TRBV5-1|few
TGCGCCAGCAGCCCGGGACAGCTCACTGGAAACACCATATATTTT
CASSPGQLTGNTIYF
>TRBJ1-1|NA|TRBV7-2|NA
TGTGCCAGCAGCGTTGGCAGGGCCGAAGTCACTGAAGCTTTCTTT
CASSVGRAEVTEAFF
>TRBJ1-2|TRBD1|TRBV7-9|NA
TGTGCCAGCGCCAGGGGGGCTAACTATGGCTACACCTTC
CASARGANYGYTF
>TRBJ2-1|TRBD2|TRBV12-5|NA
TGTGCTAGTGGTTTGGCTTACGCGGGACTAGCGGGGTACAATGAGCAGTTCTTC
CASGLAYAGLAGYNEQFF
>TRBJ2-5|TRBD2|TRBV4-1|NA
TGCGCCAGCAGCGCCCGACTAGCCCCAAGCCAAGAGACCCAGTACTTC
CASSARLAPSQETQYF
>TRBJ2-3|NA|TRBV18|once
TGTGCCAGCTCACCCGGATTCGACAGCACAGATACGCAGTATTTT
CASSPGFDSTDTQYF
>TRBJ2-1|NA|TRBV11-2|NA
TGTGCCAGCGGACGGGATTGGGGGAGAGGCTCCTACAATGAGCAGTTCTTC
CASGRDWGRGSYNEQFF
>TRBJ2-6|NA|TRBV12-2|NA
TGTGCAAGTCGCTTGTGGTCGGGTTACTCTGGGGCCAACGTCCTGACTTTC
CASRLWSGYSGANVLTF
>TRBJ2-7|NA|TRBV28|few
TGTGCCAGCAGTTTATGGGACACGGCCTACGAGCAGTACTTC
CASSLWDTAYEQYF
>TRBJ2-1|NA|TRBV7-2|NA
TGTGCCAGCAGCCTCAACAGCCCCTACAATGAGCAGTTCTTC
CASSLNSPYNEQFF
>TRBJ1-1|NA|TRBV12-2|NA
TGTGCAAGTCCCCCGCCCCCCCCCGCAGCTTTCTTT
CASPPPPPAAFF
>TRBJ1-6|NA|TRBV5-1|few
TGCGCCAGCAGCTCCCGACAGAGTGGCTATAATTCACCCCTCCACTTT
CASSSRQSGYNSPLHF
>TRBJ2-5|TRBD2|TRBV3-1/TRBV3-2|NA
TGTGCCAGCAGCCCCGGACTAGCGGGTCAAGAGACCCAGTACTTC
CASSPGLAGQETQYF
>TRBJ2-7|TRBD2|TRBV7-8|NA
TGTGCCAGCAGCTTAGGCGTGGCGGGGGATACCTACGAGCAGTACTTC
CASSLGVAGDTYEQYF
>TRBJ1-2|TRBD1|TRBV6-5|once
TGTGCCAGCAGCCCAGGGGGCTTGGGGTATGGCTACACCTTC
CASSPGGLGYGYTF
>TRBJ1-2|TRBD1|TRBV5-6|NA
TGTGCCAGCAGCTTGTGGGCAGGGGGTAACTATGGCTACACCTTC
CASSLWAGGNYGYTF